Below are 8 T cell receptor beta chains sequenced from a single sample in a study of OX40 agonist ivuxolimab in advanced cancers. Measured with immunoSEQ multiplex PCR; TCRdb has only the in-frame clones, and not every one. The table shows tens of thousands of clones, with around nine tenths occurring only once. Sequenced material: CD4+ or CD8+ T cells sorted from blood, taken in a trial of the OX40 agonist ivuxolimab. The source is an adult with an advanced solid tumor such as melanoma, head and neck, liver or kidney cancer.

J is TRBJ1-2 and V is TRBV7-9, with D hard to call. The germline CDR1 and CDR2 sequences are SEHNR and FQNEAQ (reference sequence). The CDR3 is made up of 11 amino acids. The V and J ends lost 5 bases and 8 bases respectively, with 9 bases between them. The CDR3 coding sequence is TGTGCCAGCAGCCTAACCGCCGGCTACACCTTC. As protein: CASSLTAGYTF.

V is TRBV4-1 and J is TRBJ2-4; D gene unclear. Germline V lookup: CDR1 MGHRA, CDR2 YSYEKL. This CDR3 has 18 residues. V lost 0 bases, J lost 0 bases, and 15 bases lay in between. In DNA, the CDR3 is TGCGCCAGCAGCCAAGAAGTGGGCAGATCACTAGCCAAAAACATTCAGTACTTC. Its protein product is CASSQEVGRSLAKNIQYF.

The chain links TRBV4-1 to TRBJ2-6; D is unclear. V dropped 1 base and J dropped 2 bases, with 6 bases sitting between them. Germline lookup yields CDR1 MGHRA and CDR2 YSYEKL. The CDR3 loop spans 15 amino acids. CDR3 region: CASSQVMTGANVLTF. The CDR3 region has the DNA TGCGCCAGCAGCCAAGTAATGACTGGGGCCAACGTCCTGACTTTC.

CDR3 bases: TGTGCCAGTAGTATCGGGACCTTAGCCTACGAGCAGTACTTC. Encoded protein: CASSIGTLAYEQYF. The chain joins TRBV19 to TRBJ2-7; tentatively, D is TRBD1 or TRBD2 (5 bases each). Trimming took 3 bases from V and 2 from J, leaving 11 bases between them. This CDR3 comprises 14 residues. The V gene's germline CDR1 is LNHDA and CDR2 SQIVND (reference sequence).

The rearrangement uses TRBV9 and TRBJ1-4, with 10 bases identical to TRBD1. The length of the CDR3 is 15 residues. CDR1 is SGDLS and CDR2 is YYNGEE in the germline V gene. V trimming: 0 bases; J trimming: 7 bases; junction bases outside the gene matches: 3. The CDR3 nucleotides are TGTGCCAGCAGCGTAGGGACAGGGGGTGCTGAAAAACTGTTTTTT. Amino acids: CASSVGTGGAEKLFF. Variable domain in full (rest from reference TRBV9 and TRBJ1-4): DSGVTQTPKHLITATGQRVTLRCSPRSGDLSVYWYQQSLDQGLQFLIQYYNGEERAKGNILERFSAQQFPDLHSELNLSSLELGDSALYFCASSVGTGGAEKLFFGSGTQLSVL.

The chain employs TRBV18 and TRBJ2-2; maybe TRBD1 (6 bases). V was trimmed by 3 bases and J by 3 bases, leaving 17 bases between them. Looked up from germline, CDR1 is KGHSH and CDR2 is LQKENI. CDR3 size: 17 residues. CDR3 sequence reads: CASSPMATGSDTGELFF. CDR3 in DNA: TGTGCCAGCTCACCGATGGCCACAGGGTCGGACACCGGGGAGCTGTTTTTT.

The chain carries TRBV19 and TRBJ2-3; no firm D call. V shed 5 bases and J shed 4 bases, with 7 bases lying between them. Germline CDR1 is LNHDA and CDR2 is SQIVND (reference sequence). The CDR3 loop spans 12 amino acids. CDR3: CASSPSADTQYF. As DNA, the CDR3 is TGTGCCAGTAGTCCGAGTGCAGATACGCAGTATTTT.

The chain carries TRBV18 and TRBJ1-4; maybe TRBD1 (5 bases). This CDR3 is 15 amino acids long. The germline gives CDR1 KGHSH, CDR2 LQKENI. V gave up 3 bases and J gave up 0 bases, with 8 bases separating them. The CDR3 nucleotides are TGTGCCAGCTCACCGGACACTTCAACTAATGAAAAACTGTTTTTT. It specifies CASSPDTSTNEKLFF.